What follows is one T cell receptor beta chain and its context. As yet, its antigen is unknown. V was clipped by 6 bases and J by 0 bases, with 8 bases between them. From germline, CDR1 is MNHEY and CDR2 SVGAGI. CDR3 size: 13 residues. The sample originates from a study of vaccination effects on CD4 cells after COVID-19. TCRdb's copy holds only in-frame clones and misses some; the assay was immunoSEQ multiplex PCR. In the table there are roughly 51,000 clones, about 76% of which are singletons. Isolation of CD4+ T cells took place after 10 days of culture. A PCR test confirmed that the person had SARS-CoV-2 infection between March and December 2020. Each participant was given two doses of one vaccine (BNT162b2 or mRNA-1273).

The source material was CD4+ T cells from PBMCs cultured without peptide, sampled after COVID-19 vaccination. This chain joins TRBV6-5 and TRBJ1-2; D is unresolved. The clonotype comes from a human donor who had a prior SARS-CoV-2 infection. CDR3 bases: TGTGCCAGCAGCCGGCAGGCTAACTATGGCTACACCTTC. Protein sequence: CASSRQANYGYTF.